This paragraph reports one T cell receptor (beta chain). Germline CDR1 is SEHNR and CDR2 is FQNEAQ (reference sequence). This CDR3 contains 14 residues. This record belongs to a study of T cells expressing NK-cell markers. Overall study context: CD3+CD56+NKG2C+, CD3+CD56+NKG2C- and CD3+CD56-NKG2C+ T cells, once sorted, supplied the TCR beta repertoires.

Each CDR3 protein gets one entry in TCRdb, which reprocessed the 5' RACE reads and gives no DNA. Its listing shows 550,000 or so distinct CDR3 sequences. This chain connects TRBV7-9 to TRBJ2-1; TCRdb outputs TRBD2, but without DNA this stays unchecked. Sequencing used blood T cells: a sorted CD56 or NKG2C T cell subset, CD4+ or CD8+ T cells, or bulk PBMC T cells (not recorded which). The receptor was derived from a man aged 18 to 30 in good health. The CDR3 region is CASSLAGTSGRRFF.